This TCR beta chain was sequenced for a study of blood T cell repertoires in COVID-19. Across the whole study: There were acute and convalescent COVID-19 samples, and they came from the United States, Italy and Spain. PBMCs, B-cell-depleted T cells, or T cells were the source of the cDNA or gDNA that made up the material.

CDR1 MNHEY and CDR2 SMNVEV come from the germline V gene (reference sequence). CDR3 length equals 19 residues. V lost 6 bases, J lost 1 base, and 17 bases stayed unmatched. Original processing notes: For nucleated cells, counts were estimated from reference gene primer amplification. The method was immunoSEQ multiplex PCR; TCRdb's version includes in-frame clones alone and lacks a portion of them. Clonal size and the V and J genes are those of that table, whereas D and trimming came from the DNA. The sample carries a few hundred thousand clones, under 90% recorded once. The sequencing input was peripheral blood. The rearrangement uses TRBV27 and TRBJ2-3, with 9 bases lining up with TRBD1. The clonotype originates from a man aged 45 to 65 with acute or convalescent COVID-19. The CDR3 reads CASSLRGQGLGLRTDTQYF. The CDR3 nucleotides read TGTGCCAGCAGCCTTCGGGGACAGGGATTGGGACTTCGCACAGATACGCAGTATTTT.